Here is one T cell receptor beta chain with its context. Its antigen is unknown. The CDR3 sequence is 15 residues long. From germline, CDR1 is SNHLY and CDR2 FYNNEI. V lost 6 bases and J 0 bases, leaving 9 bases between the germline ends. This specimen belongs to a study of Graves' ophthalmopathy and Graves' hyperthyroidism. Overall study results and limits: Among thyroid clonotypes expanded above 0.001 frequency, most also appeared in blood.

As the template, RNA transcripts were used to amplify TCR beta CDR3 regions. The workflow started with a first-round RT-PCR run with HTBI primers and then moved on to a second-round multiplex PCR. Each CDR3 protein gets one entry after TCRdb re-called the multiplex PCR reads with MiXCR. The sample carries hundreds of thousands of distinct CDR3 sequences, approximately 22% recorded once. The chain has TRBV2 and TRBJ2-6, with D hard to call. The sample comprised peripheral blood. This receptor was obtained from a woman aged 18-35 years with stable Graves' hyperthyroidism. Some clones in this sample may be carry-over from other donors' samples. CDR3 coding DNA: TGTGCCAGCAGAGACGGGCTCTCTGGGGCCAACGTCCTGACTTTC. Translating it yields CASRDGLSGANVLTF.